A selection of T cell receptor beta chains follows, all from one sample in a study of cytomegalovirus exposure and HLA in healthy donors. TCRdb's table, derived via immunoSEQ multiplex PCR, lists solely in-frame clones and lacks some. The sample has about 50,000 clones, 93% seen once. The source material was PBMCs. Every receptor here comes from a woman younger than 35 in good health and CMV-seropositive. CDR3s leave out the opening cysteine and the closing phenylalanine or tryptophan.

v_gene: TRBV19; j_gene: TRBJ1-3; len: 13; CDR3aa: ASSISTGPGNTIY
v_gene: TRBV7-7; j_gene: TRBJ2-2; len: 14; CDR3aa: ASSLALAGTTGELF
v_gene: TRBV7-9; j_gene: TRBJ2-1; len: 15; CDR3aa: ASSREQGVGPYNEQF
v_gene: TRBV30; j_gene: TRBJ2-7; len: 12; CDR3aa: AWDYTGLPYEQY
v_gene: TRBV6-4; j_gene: TRBJ2-7; len: 9; CDR3aa: ARKGGYEQY
v_gene: TRBV7-9; j_gene: TRBJ2-1; len: 14; CDR3aa: ASSLPPSGGGDEQF
v_gene: TRBV5-8; j_gene: TRBJ2-1; len: 13; CDR3aa: ARIIGTGGHNEQF
v_gene: TRBV5-4; j_gene: TRBJ2-3; len: 12; CDR3aa: ASSPGQYTDTQY
v_gene: TRBV25-1; j_gene: TRBJ2-5; len: 13; CDR3aa: ASSEYLDREETQY
v_gene: TRBV18; j_gene: TRBJ1-2; len: 13; CDR3aa: ASSLLGQDNYGYT
v_gene: TRBV4-1; j_gene: TRBJ2-3; len: 14; CDR3aa: ASSQVNLVSTDTQY
v_gene: TRBV7-8; j_gene: TRBJ1-1; len: 13; CDR3aa: ASSPRVGGSTEAF
v_gene: TRBV28; j_gene: TRBJ1-5; len: 13; CDR3aa: ASSLPDRGNQPQH
v_gene: TRBV6-1; j_gene: TRBJ2-3; len: 13; CDR3aa: ASSEVGSFTDTQY
v_gene: TRBV5-6; j_gene: TRBJ2-7; len: 12; CDR3aa: ASSKRGGEYEQY
v_gene: TRBV29-1; j_gene: TRBJ1-1; len: 8; CDR3aa: SVASPEAF
v_gene: TRBV25-1; j_gene: TRBJ2-5; len: 14; CDR3aa: ASSEYVAGPGETQY
v_gene: TRBV9; j_gene: TRBJ2-7; len: 13; CDR3aa: ASSVGLSGDGEQY
v_gene: TRBV5-8; j_gene: TRBJ2-2; len: 12; CDR3aa: ASSLRSPTGELF
v_gene: TRBV6-1; j_gene: TRBJ2-5; len: 12; CDR3aa: ASTTQTGVATQY
v_gene: TRBV6-1; j_gene: TRBJ1-2; len: 13; CDR3aa: ASQIGVGFDYGYT
v_gene: TRBV6-5; j_gene: TRBJ2-7; len: 14; CDR3aa: ASSSAGGHGAYEQY
v_gene: TRBV7-2; j_gene: TRBJ2-3; len: 13; CDR3aa: ASEGLAGGKDTQY
v_gene: TRBV27; j_gene: TRBJ1-5; len: 13; CDR3aa: ASSPGGLSNQPQH
v_gene: TRBV4-3; j_gene: TRBJ2-2; len: 15; CDR3aa: ASSQGLIGGNTGELF
v_gene: TRBV7-9; j_gene: TRBJ1-1; len: 12; CDR3aa: ASSLASAANEAF
v_gene: TRBV27; j_gene: TRBJ2-5; len: 14; CDR3aa: ASSHLGTGRGETQY
v_gene: TRBV9; j_gene: TRBJ2-1; len: 17; CDR3aa: ASSVVGTSGGASYNEQF
v_gene: TRBV6-1; j_gene: TRBJ1-4; len: 13; CDR3aa: AIKGAQNYGEKLF
v_gene: TRBV7-9; j_gene: TRBJ1-2; len: 13; CDR3aa: ASSPKGEGLLGYT
v_gene: TRBV19; j_gene: TRBJ2-7; len: 10; CDR3aa: ASSISGVEQY
v_gene: TRBV6-1; j_gene: TRBJ2-2; len: 13; CDR3aa: ASKAGTERTGELF
v_gene: TRBV7-9; j_gene: TRBJ2-1; len: 14; CDR3aa: ASSRLAGLHLDEQF
v_gene: TRBV25-1; j_gene: TRBJ1-6; len: 13; CDR3aa: ASSDGRADNSPLH
v_gene: TRBV21-1; j_gene: TRBJ2-7; len: 16; CDR3aa: ASSKNPKPPISSYEQY
v_gene: TRBV5-1; j_gene: TRBJ1-4; len: 13; CDR3aa: ASSAGGATNEKLF
v_gene: TRBV27; j_gene: TRBJ1-1; len: 13; CDR3aa: ASSRYQGDGTEAF
v_gene: TRBV2; j_gene: TRBJ1-5; len: 11; CDR3aa: ASRPGGGQPQH
v_gene: TRBV11-2; j_gene: TRBJ1-2; len: 15; CDR3aa: ASSLTSGTGVHYGYT
v_gene: TRBV5-1; j_gene: TRBJ2-5; len: 14; CDR3aa: ASSLLAGGEVETQY
v_gene: TRBV6-1; j_gene: TRBJ2-1; len: 17; CDR3aa: ASSEDKGSAQSSYNEQF
v_gene: TRBV30; j_gene: TRBJ2-7; len: 12; CDR3aa: AWSKGGTGYEQY
v_gene: TRBV27; j_gene: TRBJ1-1; len: 11; CDR3aa: ASSSVDRGEAF
v_gene: TRBV11-3; j_gene: TRBJ2-1; len: 15; CDR3aa: ASSLGGIPLGHNEQF
v_gene: TRBV5-1; j_gene: TRBJ2-5; len: 13; CDR3aa: ASSRTSGTQETQY
v_gene: TRBV5-4; j_gene: TRBJ1-1; len: 10; CDR3aa: ASSLEGGEAF
v_gene: TRBV4-3; j_gene: TRBJ1-6; len: 14; CDR3aa: ASSQGTGTGDSPLH
v_gene: TRBV5-1; j_gene: TRBJ2-3; len: 14; CDR3aa: ASSPWGGAEDDTQY
v_gene: TRBV28; j_gene: TRBJ1-2; len: 12; CDR3aa: ASSEGTGRYGYT
v_gene: TRBV4-1; j_gene: TRBJ2-4; len: 15; CDR3aa: ASSDGLSGAAKNIQY
v_gene: TRBV5-6; j_gene: TRBJ2-5; len: 15; CDR3aa: ASSRGVASGYQETQY
v_gene: TRBV11-2; j_gene: TRBJ1-1; len: 12; CDR3aa: ASSLVRGNTEAF
v_gene: TRBV19; j_gene: TRBJ1-6; len: 14; CDR3aa: ASSPHRSSYNSPLH
v_gene: TRBV6-4; j_gene: TRBJ2-1; len: 13; CDR3aa: ASSDSTSGGAEQF
v_gene: TRBV19; j_gene: TRBJ1-1; len: 12; CDR3aa: ASSRDSENTEAF
v_gene: TRBV6-6; j_gene: TRBJ1-5; len: 12; CDR3aa: ASSFLDSNQPQH
v_gene: TRBV4-3; j_gene: TRBJ1-2; len: 11; CDR3aa: ASSQDLGNGYT